These 21 T cell receptor beta chains were sequenced from one sample in a study of early T cells in non-severe SARS-CoV-2 infection. TCRdb re-analysed the 5' RACE reads in MiXCR, keeping a single row per CDR3 protein. The sample shows some 98,000 distinct CDR3 sequences, roughly 15% of them seen only once. Sequencing used whole blood. These receptors all come from an adult who was a healthcare worker with PCR-confirmed SARS-CoV-2 infection or an uninfected control (not recorded which).

This clonotype was seen ten or more times. The chain is built from TRBV2 and TRBJ2-3, with 14 bases aligning to TRBD2. Germline CDR1 reads SNHLY; CDR2 reads FYNNEI. With 7 bases clipped from V and 5 bases from J, the junction kept 2 bases outside the gene matches. The CDR3 extends over 14 amino acids. The CDR3 coding sequence is TGTGCCAGCACCGGACTAGCGGGAGGAGATACGCAGTATTTT. Its translation: CASTGLAGGDTQYF.

Here the CDR3 DNA reads TGTGCCAGCAGCGGTGCCCTAAACGGGGAGCTGTTTTTT. Protein product: CASSGALNGELFF. The chain couples TRBV9 to TRBJ2-2; no reliable D call. Germline-derived CDR1 and CDR2 are SGDLS and YYNGEE. The CDR3 is made up of 13 amino acids. The V and J ends lost 3 bases and 7 bases respectively, with 10 bases between them. Full variable domain (missing parts from reference TRBV9 and TRBJ2-2): DSGVTQTPKHLITATGQRVTLRCSPRSGDLSVYWYQQSLDQGLQFLIQYYNGEERAKGNILERFSAQQFPDLHSELNLSSLELGDSALYFCASSGALNGELFFGEGSRLTVL.

The genes are TRBV4-2 and TRBJ1-1; D remains unclear. The CDR3 is 16 residues long. The germline gives CDR1 LGHNA, CDR2 YNFKEQ. V was pared by 4 bases and J by 2 bases, with 17 bases between. The CDR3 DNA is TGTGCCAGCAGCCCGCTGGTCGGGGATTCCAACACTGAAGCTTTCTTT. As protein: CASSPLVGDSNTEAFF.

This clonotype was observed a handful of times. This rearrangement joins TRBV11-2 to TRBJ2-2; 11 bases align to TRBD1. This CDR3 comprises 16 residues. With V trimmed by 7 bases and J by 4 bases, 8 bases remained unmatched. Germline loops: CDR1 SGHAT, CDR2 FQNNGV. The CDR3 nucleotides are TGTGCCAGCATTTGGGACAGGGGGGCCTTCACCGGGGAGCTGTTTTTT. Its translation is CASIWDRGAFTGELFF.

The rearrangement joins TRBV19 to TRBJ1-4; 10 nucleotides line up with TRBD1. The V and J ends lost 4 bases and 9 bases, in that order; junction bases with no gene match: 8. From germline, CDR1 is LNHDA and CDR2 SQIVND (reference sequence). The CDR3 runs 15 residues. DNA of the CDR3: TGTGCCAGTAGTAAAGTCGGGACAGGGGAGAAAAAACTGTTTTTT. Residues: CASSKVGTGEKKLFF.

The rearrangement links TRBV5-1 to TRBJ2-7; D ambiguous. The germline V and J ends were trimmed by 0 bases and 7 bases, with 11 bases remaining between them. Per germline, CDR1 SGHRS and CDR2 YFSETQ. The length of the CDR3 is 13 residues. The CDR3 DNA follows: TGCGCCAGCAGCTTGGGACGGACCGAAGAGCAGTACTTC. Translated, it gives CASSLGRTEEQYF.

The chain is built from TRBV28 and TRBJ2-5; no clear D. This CDR3 is 13 amino acids long. V was cut by 6 bases and J by 0 bases, with 8 bases left in between. Germline CDR1 and CDR2: MDHEN and SYDVKM. The CDR3 loop reads CASSLADQETQYF. CDR3 nucleotides: TGTGCCAGCAGCCTGGCGGACCAAGAGACCCAGTACTTC. Variable domain in full (rest from reference TRBV28 and TRBJ2-5): DVKVTQSSRYLVKRTGEKVFLECVQDMDHENMFWYRQDPGLGLRLIYFSYDVKMKEKGDIPEGYSVSREKKERFSLILESASTNQTSMYLCASSLADQETQYFGPGTRLLVL.

The chain couples TRBV29-1 to TRBJ2-7; TRBD2 is a possible D gene (7 bases). The germline CDR1 and CDR2 sequences are SQVTM and ANQGSEA. The CDR3 is 15 amino acids. The ends were cut back, 8 bases at V and 5 bases at J, with 25 bases in the middle. As DNA, the CDR3 is TGCAGCATCAAGGGGGGGCAGGGGCGTCCGCACGAGCAGTACTTC. This translates into CSIKGGQGRPHEQYF.

This clonotype came up a few times. This chain links TRBV20-1 with TRBJ2-1, with 8 bases fitting TRBD2. The CDR3 sequence is 14 residues long. Germline V gives CDR1 DFQATT, CDR2 SNEGSKA (reference sequence). Losses at the gene ends were 3 bases for V and 4 bases for J; bases not matched to a gene: 5. The CDR3 here is CSASSSGPYNEQFF. DNA of the CDR3: TGCAGTGCTAGTTCTAGCGGGCCGTACAATGAGCAGTTCTTC.

This clonotype was seen only a few times. CDR3 loop: CASSFERYSGANVLTF. The CDR3 DNA follows: TGTGCCAGCAGCTTTGAACGGTACTCTGGGGCCAACGTCCTGACTTTC. The V and J genes are TRBV5-5 and TRBJ2-6; D not certain. Per the germline V gene, CDR1 is SGHKS and CDR2 is YYEKEE (reference sequence). This CDR3 has 16 residues. The V end was cut by 2 bases, the J end by 0 bases, with 9 bases between. The complete variable domain, with remaining parts taken from reference TRBV5-5 and TRBJ2-6, reads DAGVTQSPTHLIKTRGQQVTLRCSPISGHKSVSWYQQVLGQGPQFIFQYYEKEERGRGNFPDRFSARQFPNYSSELNVNALLLGDSALYLCASSFERYSGANVLTFGAGSRLTVL.

The V and J genes are TRBV6-2 or TRBV6-3 and TRBJ2-1; 7 positions agree with TRBD1. The V segment lost 5 bases and the J segment 9 bases; nucleotides outside the gene matches: 10. The CDR3 runs 14 residues. CDR1 and CDR2 from the germline V gene are MNHEY and SVGEGT. The CDR3 sequence: CASSLTGEMGEQFF. CDR3 bases: TGTGCCAGCAGTCTTACAGGGGAAATGGGTGAGCAGTTCTTC.

The table lists this clonotype with a few counts. The chain joins TRBV11-2 to TRBJ2-3; a weak D match, TRBD2 (6 bases). This CDR3 spans 14 amino acids. The germline CDR1 and CDR2 sequences are SGHAT and FQNNGV. Trimming took off 4 bases at V and 4 bases at J, with 12 bases between the two ends. The CDR3 DNA follows: TGTGCCAGCAGCTCAGGTAGCGGATCAGATACGCAGTATTTT. Translating it yields CASSSGSGSDTQYF. The complete variable domain, with remaining parts taken from reference TRBV11-2 and TRBJ2-3, reads EAGVAQSPRYKIIEKRQSVAFWCNPISGHATLYWYQQILGQGPKLLIQFQNNGVVDDSQLPKDRFSAERLKGVDSTLKIQPAKLEDSAVYLCASSSGSGSDTQYFGPGTRLTVL.

This clonotype appeared a few times. The chain recombines TRBV29-1 with TRBJ1-5; TRBD1 might be the D (6 bases). CDR1 SQVTM and CDR2 ANQGSEA come from the germline V gene. The CDR3 consists of 15 residues. V shed 1 base and J shed 2 bases, with 12 bases lying between them. For the CDR3, the DNA is TGCAGCGTTGAAGTCCCGGGGGGCGGCAATCAGCCCCAGCATTTT. Translation gives CSVEVPGGGNQPQHF.

J is TRBJ2-7 and V is TRBV28; D is unresolved. V was trimmed by 5 bases and J by 5 bases, leaving 7 bases between them. The CDR3 loop spans 11 amino acids. Germline V gene data show CDR1 as MDHEN and CDR2 as SYDVKM. DNA for the CDR3: TGTGCCAGCAGTAGCCGGGACGAGCAGTACTTC. This translates into CASSSRDEQYF. Combining the CDR3 with reference TRBV28 and TRBJ2-7 gives the whole variable domain DVKVTQSSRYLVKRTGEKVFLECVQDMDHENMFWYRQDPGLGLRLIYFSYDVKMKEKGDIPEGYSVSREKKERFSLILESASTNQTSMYLCASSSRDEQYFGPGTRLTVT.

This clonotype came up a few times. The rearrangement joins TRBV12-3 or TRBV12-4 to TRBJ1-3; D unresolved. CDR3 length: 13 amino acids. The V end was cut by 10 bases, the J end by 0 bases, with 10 bases between. The CDR3 coding sequence is TGTGCCACCGCCATTAACTCTGGAAACACCATATATTTT. It yields the protein CATAINSGNTIYF.

This chain joins TRBV2 and TRBJ2-2; unclear D gene. Germline-derived CDR1 and CDR2 are SNHLY and FYNNEI. V lost 10 bases and J lost 5, with 17 bases in between. This CDR3 has 14 amino acids. The CDR3 is CATALEVQTGELFF. The CDR3 coding sequence is TGTGCCACCGCATTGGAAGTTCAAACCGGGGAGCTGTTTTTT.

This clonotype was counted only a few times. The chain carries TRBV27 and TRBJ2-2; maybe TRBD2 (6 bases). This CDR3 region has 15 residues. Trimming shortened V by 11 bases and J by 0 bases, and 16 bases separated the two germline ends. Germline-derived CDR1 and CDR2 are MNHEY and SMNVEV (reference sequence). The CDR3 nucleotides are TGTGCCTTTCCCAAGCTAGCGTCGAACACCGGGGAGCTGTTTTTT. Protein product: CAFPKLASNTGELFF.

The chain uses TRBV11-2 and TRBJ2-1, with a tentative D call TRBD1 (5 bases). There are 15 residues in the CDR3. V lost 2 bases, J lost 5 bases, and 13 bases lay in between. Germline CDR1 reads SGHAT; CDR2 reads FQNNGV. The CDR3 is CASSLLQGEDNEQFF. The CDR3 DNA follows: TGTGCCAGCAGCTTACTGCAGGGCGAAGACAATGAGCAGTTCTTC.

The chain is built from TRBV12-3 or TRBV12-4 and TRBJ1-1; unclear D gene. This CDR3 is 13 amino acids long. Trimming shortened V by 7 bases and J by 10 bases, and 19 bases separated the two germline ends. The CDR3 region is CASIYGSSPAAFF. CDR3 sequence (DNA): TGTGCCAGCATCTACGGGTCCTCGCCGGCAGCTTTCTTT.

This clonotype was detected only a few times. The chain uses TRBV27 and TRBJ1-4; D is unclear. Trimming removed 7 bases from V and 8 bases from J, with 8 bases in between. The CDR3 is 11 residues long. CDR1 and CDR2 from the germline V gene are MNHEY and SMNVEV (reference sequence). The CDR3 loop is CASKGGEKLFF. The DNA of the CDR3 is TGTGCCAGCAAGGGCGGGGAAAAACTGTTTTTT.

This chain joins TRBV30 and TRBJ2-3, with a tentative D call TRBD1 (6 bases). Looked up from germline, CDR1 is GTSNPN and CDR2 is SVGIG (reference sequence). The V gene lost 3 bases and the J gene lost 1 base, with 11 bases spanning the gap. CDR3 length equals 14 residues. The CDR3 loop reads CAWSETGRTDTQYF. The DNA of the CDR3 is TGTGCCTGGAGCGAGACAGGACGCACAGATACGCAGTATTTT.